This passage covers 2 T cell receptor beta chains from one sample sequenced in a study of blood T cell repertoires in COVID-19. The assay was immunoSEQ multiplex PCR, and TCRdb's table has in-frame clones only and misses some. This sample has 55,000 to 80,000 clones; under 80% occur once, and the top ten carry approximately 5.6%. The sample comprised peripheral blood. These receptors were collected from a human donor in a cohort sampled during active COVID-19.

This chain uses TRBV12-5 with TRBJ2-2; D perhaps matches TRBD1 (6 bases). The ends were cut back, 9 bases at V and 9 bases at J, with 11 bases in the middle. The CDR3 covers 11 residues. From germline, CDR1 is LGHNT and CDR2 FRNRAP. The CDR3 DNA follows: TGTGCTAGACAGGGTGGATGGGAGCTGTTTTTT. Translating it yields CARQGGWELFF.

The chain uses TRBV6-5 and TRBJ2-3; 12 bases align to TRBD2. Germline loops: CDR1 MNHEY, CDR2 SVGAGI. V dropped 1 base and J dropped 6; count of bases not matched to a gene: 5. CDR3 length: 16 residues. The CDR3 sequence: CASSYWASGGVDTQYF. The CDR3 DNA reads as TGTGCCAGCAGTTACTGGGCTAGCGGGGGGGTGGATACGCAGTATTTT.